This T cell receptor (beta chain) was sequenced for a study of blood T cells in healthy people across ages. Study results and limitations: Estimates drawn from one million T cells were deemed to understate diversity. The long-lived group displayed more naive CD4+ cells, plus higher diversity, than the aged donors did.

Germline V lookup: CDR1 ENHRY, CDR2 SYGVKD. This CDR3 is 13 amino acids long. Trimming removed 10 bases at V and 3 bases at J, with 15 bases between. A second PCR, run for roughly 7 to 12 cycles, used a sample-barcoded 5' primer plus a J-beta primer mix. TCRdb itself ran the 5' RACE reads through MiXCR, one entry per CDR3 protein. The repertoire holds 650,000 to 800,000 distinct CDR3 sequences, with under 45% as singletons. Each donor was a healthy Caucasian individual from Russia, aged about 6 to 100. This clonotype was seen a few times. Its antigen is unknown. This sequence joins TRBV10-3 and TRBJ1-2; maybe TRBD1 (6 bases). The sequenced sample consisted of blood. This TCR was sampled from a man aged 60 to 69 in good health. The DNA for the CDR3 is TGTGCCACCCGGACAGCTGGGGACTATGGCTACACCTTC. Protein: CATRTAGDYGYTF.